This T cell receptor beta chain was found in a study of vaccination and CD4 T cells after COVID-19. Regarding this clonotype: Its antigen is not known.

This CDR3 comprises 13 residues. Trimming shortened V by 5 bases and J by 6 bases, and 11 bases separated the two germline ends. Germline V gene data show CDR1 as SGHTA and CDR2 as FQGNSA. With the Oncomine TCR Beta short-read assay, DNA from cultured CD4+ T cells was sequenced. TCRdb reanalysed the PCR reads using MiXCR and keeps one entry per CDR3 protein. The table includes 9,000 to 10,000 distinct CDR3 sequences, around 37% detected once. Treatment indicated: 10-day PBMC culture with coronavirus spike peptide pools or control peptides (ViraFEST assay). The receptor's source is a human donor who had recovered from COVID-19. The sequencing input was CD4+ T cells from blood, cultured in vitro. The rearrangement joins TRBV7-2 to TRBJ2-1; D ambiguous. The CDR3 region has the DNA TGTGCCAGCAGCCAAGCACCCGGCAATGAGCAGTTCTTC. This codes for CASSQAPGNEQFF.